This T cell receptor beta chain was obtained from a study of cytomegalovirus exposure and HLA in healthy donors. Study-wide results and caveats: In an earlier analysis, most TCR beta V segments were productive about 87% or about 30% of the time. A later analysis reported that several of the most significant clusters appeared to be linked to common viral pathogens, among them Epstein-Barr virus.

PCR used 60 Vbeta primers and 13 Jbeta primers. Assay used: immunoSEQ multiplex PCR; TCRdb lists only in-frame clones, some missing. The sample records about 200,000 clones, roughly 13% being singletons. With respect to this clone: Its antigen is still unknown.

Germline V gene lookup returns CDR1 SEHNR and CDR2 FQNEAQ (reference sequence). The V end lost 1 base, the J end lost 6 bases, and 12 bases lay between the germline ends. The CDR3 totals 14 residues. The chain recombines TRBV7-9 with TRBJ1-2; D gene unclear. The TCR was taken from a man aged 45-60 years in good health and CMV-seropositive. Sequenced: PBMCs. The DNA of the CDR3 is TGTGCCAGCAGCTTAGTAGGGAGGGAAGATGGCTACACCTTC. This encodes CASSLVGREDGYTF.